The clone carrying this TCR beta chain has a count of ten or more. This specimen belongs to a study of T cells in Graves' hyperthyroidism and ophthalmopathy. Looking at the study overall: Peripheral blood specimens were obtained at initial diagnosis, prior to any treatment.

Patients affected by ophthalmopathy presented a Clinical Activity Score of at least 3, a NOSPECS grade of at least 4, and disease duration below 3 months. V shed 0 bases, J shed 8 bases, and the junction held 8 bases outside the gene matches. The germline gives CDR1 GTSNPN, CDR2 SVGIG (reference sequence). The CDR3 contains 14 residues. Template material for amplifying TCR beta CDR3 regions consisted of RNA transcripts. When the TCR CDR3 underwent first-round RT-PCR, the HTBI primer set was used. One entry per CDR3 protein, called by TCRdb with MiXCR from the multiplex PCR reads. The sample includes some 370,000 distinct CDR3 sequences, roughly 13% of them seen just once.

The chain carries TRBV30 and TRBJ1-2; TRBD1 matches 8 bases. What was sequenced was blood. This sequence was found in a man aged 45-65 years with Graves' ophthalmopathy. The CDR3 region has the DNA TGTGCCTGGAGTGTACAGGGGGGGTCCGGAGGCTACACCTTC. Translating gives CAWSVQGGSGGYTF.